The 6 T cell receptor beta chains presented below share a single source sample, sequenced in a study of blood T cell repertoires in COVID-19. The table came from immunoSEQ multiplex PCR; TCRdb's copy has only in-frame clones and leaves some out. The repertoire consists of about 35,000 clones, with more than 85% occurring once and the leading ten covering about 2.2%. Sequencing input: peripheral blood. The receptors come from a man aged 50 to 60 with active COVID-19.

This sequence joins TRBV15 and TRBJ2-7; 10 nucleotides match TRBD1. The CDR3 sequence is 15 residues long. Germline V gene lookup returns CDR1 LNHNV and CDR2 YYDKDF (reference sequence). With V trimmed by 2 bases and J by 1 base, 2 bases remained unmatched. Here the CDR3 DNA reads TGTGCCACCAGCAGATGGACAGGGGGGTCCTACGAGCAGTACTTC. Protein: CATSRWTGGSYEQYF.

This sequence joins TRBV18 and TRBJ2-7; 9 bases match TRBD2. CDR1 KGHSH and CDR2 LQKENI come from the germline V gene. The CDR3 extends over 17 amino acids. The V and J ends lost 2 bases and 3 bases, in that order; junction bases with no gene match: 11. The CDR3 region is CASSPSLAGLSGYEQYF. The CDR3 DNA follows: TGTGCCAGCTCACCATCCCTAGCGGGGCTTTCGGGCTACGAGCAGTACTTC.

The rearrangement joins TRBV6-2 or TRBV6-3 to TRBJ2-2, with 7 bases that match TRBD2. Germline V gives CDR1 MNHEY, CDR2 SVGEGT. The CDR3 spans 16 residues. The junction had 10 bases not matched to a gene; V was cut back by 6 bases and J by 3 bases. CDR3 residues: CASSPRAGDHTGELFF. CDR3 coding DNA: TGTGCCAGCAGCCCTCGGGCGGGGGACCACACCGGGGAGCTGTTTTTT.

The V gene is TRBV30, the J gene TRBJ1-2, with 8 positions matching TRBD1. V shed 8 bases, J shed 0 bases, and the junction held 11 bases outside the gene matches. Per the germline V gene, CDR1 is GTSNPN and CDR2 is SVGIG (reference sequence). The CDR3 consists of 15 residues. This CDR3 reads CAGLKPGQANYGYTF. CDR3 bases: TGTGCCGGATTGAAACCGGGACAGGCTAACTATGGCTACACCTTC.

The chain employs TRBV7-2 and TRBJ2-1, with D perhaps TRBD1 (5 bases). This CDR3 contains 13 residues. V gave up 1 base and J gave up 9 bases, with 10 bases separating them. Germline V gives CDR1 SGHTA, CDR2 FQGNSA. The CDR3 sequence is CASSLERGFEQFF. CDR3 in DNA: TGTGCCAGCAGCTTAGAAAGGGGCTTTGAGCAGTTCTTC.

The CDR3 bases are TGTGCCAGCCGACAGGGTGGTGAGCAGTTCTTC. Amino acid sequence: CASRQGGEQFF. J is TRBJ2-1 and V is TRBV18; 7 bases line up with TRBD1. The germline gives CDR1 KGHSH, CDR2 LQKENI. Germline trimming cut 8 bases from V and 9 bases from J; bases unmatched to any gene: 4. The CDR3 runs 11 residues.